Below, one TCR beta chain is given with its context. Its specificity is unknown. CDR3 length: 11 residues. Germline V gene data show CDR1 as ENHRY and CDR2 as SYGVKD. J was trimmed by 14 bases and V by 10 bases; bases with no gene match: 11. This entry belongs to a study of T cells in Graves' hyperthyroidism and ophthalmopathy. TCR beta CDR3 regions were amplified from RNA. Using the HTBI primer set, a first-round RT-PCR was run on the TCR CDR3. TCRdb reprocessed the multiplex PCR reads with MiXCR, giving one entry per CDR3 protein. This sample yields about 840,000 distinct CDR3 sequences, of which around 39% are seen a single time; 8% to 9% belongs to the top ten. Whole-study results and caveats: Ophthalmopathy got predicted by the model a median roughly 6.1 months before its onset.

Input material: blood. This TCR derives from a man younger than 35 with Graves' hyperthyroidism. The gene calls are TRBV10-3 and TRBJ1-3; 7 nucleotides agree with TRBD1. The CDR3 sequence: CATAGQFDLYF. The CDR3 DNA reads TGTGCCACTGCGGGACAGTTCGACCTATATTTT.